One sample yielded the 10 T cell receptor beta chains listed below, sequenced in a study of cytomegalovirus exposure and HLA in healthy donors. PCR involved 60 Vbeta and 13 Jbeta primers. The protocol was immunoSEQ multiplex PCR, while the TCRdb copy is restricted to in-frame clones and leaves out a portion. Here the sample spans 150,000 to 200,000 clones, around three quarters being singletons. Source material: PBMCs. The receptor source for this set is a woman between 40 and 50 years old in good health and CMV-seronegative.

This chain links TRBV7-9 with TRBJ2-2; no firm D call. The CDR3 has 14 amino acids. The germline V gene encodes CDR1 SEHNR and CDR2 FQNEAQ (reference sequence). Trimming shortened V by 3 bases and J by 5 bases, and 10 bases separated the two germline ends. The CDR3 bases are TGTGCCAGCAGCTTTGGCCGCCTTACCGGGGAGCTGTTTTTT. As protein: CASSFGRLTGELFF.

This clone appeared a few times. CDR3 region: CASSYHRVGQPQHF. The CDR3 DNA sequence: TGTGCCAGCAGTTACCACAGGGTAGGGCAGCCCCAGCATTTT. The rearrangement joins TRBV6-6 to TRBJ1-5; tentatively, D is TRBD1 (6 bases). This CDR3 comprises 14 residues. The V gene lost 2 bases and the J gene lost 7 bases, with 12 bases spanning the gap. Per the germline V gene, CDR1 is MNHNY and CDR2 is SVGAGI (reference sequence).

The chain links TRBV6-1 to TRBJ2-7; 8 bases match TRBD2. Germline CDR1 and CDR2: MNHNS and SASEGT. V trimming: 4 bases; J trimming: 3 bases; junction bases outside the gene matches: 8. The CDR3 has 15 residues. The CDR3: CASSALSGKGYEQYF. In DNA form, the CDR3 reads TGTGCCAGCAGTGCCCTTAGCGGGAAGGGCTACGAGCAGTACTTC.

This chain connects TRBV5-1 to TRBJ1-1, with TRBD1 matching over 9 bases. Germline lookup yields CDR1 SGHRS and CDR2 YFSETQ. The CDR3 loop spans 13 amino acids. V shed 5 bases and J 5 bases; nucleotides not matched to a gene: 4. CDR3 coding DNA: TGCGCCAGCAGGACAGGGGGTAGGACTGAAGCTTTCTTT. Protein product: CASRTGGRTEAFF.

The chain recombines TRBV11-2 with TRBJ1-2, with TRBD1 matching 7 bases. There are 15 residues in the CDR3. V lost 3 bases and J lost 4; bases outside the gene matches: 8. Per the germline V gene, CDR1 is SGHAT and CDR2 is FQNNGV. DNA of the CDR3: TGTGCCAGCAGCTTCTACCCAGGGGGAGTCTATGGCTACACCTTC. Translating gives CASSFYPGGVYGYTF.

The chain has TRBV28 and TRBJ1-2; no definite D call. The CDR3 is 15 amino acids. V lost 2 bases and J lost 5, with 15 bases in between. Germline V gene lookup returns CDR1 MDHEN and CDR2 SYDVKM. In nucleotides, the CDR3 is TGTGCCAGCAGTTTAAACGGTGCGGGCGGGTATGGCTACACCTTC. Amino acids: CASSLNGAGGYGYTF.

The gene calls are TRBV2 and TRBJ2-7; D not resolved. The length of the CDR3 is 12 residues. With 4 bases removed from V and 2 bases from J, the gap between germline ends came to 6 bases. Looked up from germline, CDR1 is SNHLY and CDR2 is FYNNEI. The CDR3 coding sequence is TGTGCCAGCAGTGGGCTGGCCTACGAGCAGTACTTC. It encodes CASSGLAYEQYF.

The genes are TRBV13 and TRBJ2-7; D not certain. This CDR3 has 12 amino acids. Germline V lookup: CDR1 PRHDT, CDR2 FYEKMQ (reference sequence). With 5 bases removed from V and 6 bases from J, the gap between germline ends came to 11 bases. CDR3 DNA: TGTGCCAGCAGCGCAGACACCCTCGAGCAGTACTTC. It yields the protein CASSADTLEQYF.

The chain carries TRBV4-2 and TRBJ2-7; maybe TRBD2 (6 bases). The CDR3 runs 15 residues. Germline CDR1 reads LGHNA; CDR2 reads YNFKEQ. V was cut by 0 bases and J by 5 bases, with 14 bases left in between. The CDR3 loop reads CASSQEESGLNEQYF. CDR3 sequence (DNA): TGTGCCAGCAGCCAAGAAGAGTCGGGACTGAACGAGCAGTACTTC.

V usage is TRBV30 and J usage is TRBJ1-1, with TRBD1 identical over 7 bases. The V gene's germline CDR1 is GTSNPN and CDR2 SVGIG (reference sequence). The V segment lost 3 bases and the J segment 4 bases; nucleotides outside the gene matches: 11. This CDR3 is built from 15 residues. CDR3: CAWRVRGGIGTEAFF. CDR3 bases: TGTGCCTGGAGAGTTAGAGGGGGCATTGGCACTGAAGCTTTCTTT.